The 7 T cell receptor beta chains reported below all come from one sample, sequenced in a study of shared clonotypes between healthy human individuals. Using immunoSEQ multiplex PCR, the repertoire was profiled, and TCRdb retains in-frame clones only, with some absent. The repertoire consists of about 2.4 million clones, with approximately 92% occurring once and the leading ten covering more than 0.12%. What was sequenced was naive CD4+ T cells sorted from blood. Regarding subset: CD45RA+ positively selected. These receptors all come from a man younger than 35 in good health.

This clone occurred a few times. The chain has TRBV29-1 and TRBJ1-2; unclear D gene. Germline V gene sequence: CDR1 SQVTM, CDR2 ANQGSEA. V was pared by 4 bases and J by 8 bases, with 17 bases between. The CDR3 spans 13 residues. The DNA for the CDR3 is TGCAGCGTTGTGTGGGTGTCCGGAGACGGCTACACCTTC. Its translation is CSVVWVSGDGYTF.

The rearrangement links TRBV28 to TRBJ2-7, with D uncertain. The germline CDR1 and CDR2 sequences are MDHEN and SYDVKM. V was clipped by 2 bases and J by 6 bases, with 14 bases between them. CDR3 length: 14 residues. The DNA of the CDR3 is TGTGCCAGCAGTTTAGACCCCCGAGCCTCCGAGCAGTACTTC. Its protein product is CASSLDPRASEQYF.

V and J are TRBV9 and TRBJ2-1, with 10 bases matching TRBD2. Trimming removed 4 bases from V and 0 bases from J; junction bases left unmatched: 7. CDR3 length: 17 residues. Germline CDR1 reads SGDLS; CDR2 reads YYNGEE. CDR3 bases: TGTGCCAGCAGCTCCCGTAGCGGGGGGAACTCCTACAATGAGCAGTTCTTC. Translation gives CASSSRSGGNSYNEQFF.

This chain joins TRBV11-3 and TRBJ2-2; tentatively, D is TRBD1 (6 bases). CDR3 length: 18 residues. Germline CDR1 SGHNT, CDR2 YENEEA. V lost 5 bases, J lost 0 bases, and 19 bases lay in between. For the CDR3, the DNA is TGTGCCAGCAGCGAGAGGGGGTGGGGACGTACGAACACCGGGGAGCTGTTTTTT. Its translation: CASSERGWGRTNTGELFF.

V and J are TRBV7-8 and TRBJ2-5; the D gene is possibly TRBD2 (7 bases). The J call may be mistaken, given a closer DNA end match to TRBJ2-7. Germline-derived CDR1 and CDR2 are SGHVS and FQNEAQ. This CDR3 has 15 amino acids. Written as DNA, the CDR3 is TGTGCCAGCAGCTTAGGATCGGGGGGCGTCTACGAGCAGTACTTC. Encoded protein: CASSLGSGGVYEQYF.

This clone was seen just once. CDR3 region: CASSRGGMLTPYEQYF. CDR3 sequence (DNA): TGTGCCAGCAGCCGGGGGGGGATGCTGACTCCCTACGAGCAGTACTTC. The V gene is TRBV9, the J gene TRBJ2-7; 8 nucleotides line up with TRBD2. Germline V gene lookup returns CDR1 SGDLS and CDR2 YYNGEE. The CDR3 covers 16 residues. The J segment lost 2 bases and the V segment lost 4 bases, leaving 11 bases of the junction unmatched. Full variable domain (missing parts from reference TRBV9 and TRBJ2-7): DSGVTQTPKHLITATGQRVTLRCSPRSGDLSVYWYQQSLDQGLQFLIQYYNGEERAKGNILERFSAQQFPDLHSELNLSSLELGDSALYFCASSRGGMLTPYEQYFGPGTRLTVT.

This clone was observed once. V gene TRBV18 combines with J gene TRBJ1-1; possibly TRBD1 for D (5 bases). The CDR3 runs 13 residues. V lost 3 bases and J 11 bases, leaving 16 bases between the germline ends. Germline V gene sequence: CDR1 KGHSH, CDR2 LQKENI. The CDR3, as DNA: TGTGCCAGCTCACCCGGCATACAGGATATCGCTTTCTTT. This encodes CASSPGIQDIAFF.